These 31 T cell receptor beta chains were all obtained from the same sample, sequenced in a study of CD8 T cells in ankylosing spondylitis. TCRdb re-analysed the 5' RACE reads in MiXCR, keeping a single row per CDR3 protein. The sample lists hundreds of thousands of distinct CDR3 sequences, approximately 12% occurring once. These receptors are not linked to any known antigen. General study findings and limits: Blood of patients with ankylosing spondylitis appeared to be characterized by a TCR beta motif of eight highly homologous variants.

Source material: blood, either unsorted or a sorted T cell fraction (not recorded which). Receptor source: a male donor with ankylosing spondylitis.

This clonotype was seen only a few times. This chain links TRBV7-9 with TRBJ1-4; D may be TRBD1 (6 bases). The germline V gene has CDR1 SEHNR and CDR2 FQNEAQ (reference sequence). The CDR3 loop spans 13 amino acids. V lost 5 bases to trimming and J lost 7 bases, with 11 bases between them. The CDR3 DNA reads as TGTGCCAGCAGCGTCGGACAGCCTGAAAAACTGTTTTTT. Its translation: CASSVGQPEKLFF.

The sample holds many counts of this clonotype. The V and J genes are TRBV5-1 and TRBJ2-5; a weak D match, TRBD1 (5 bases). V shed 4 bases and J shed 2 bases, with 12 bases lying between them. The CDR3 consists of 14 residues. The germline gives CDR1 SGHRS, CDR2 YFSETQ. The CDR3 nucleotides are TGCGCCAGCAGCGTGTTGACAGATCAAGAGACCCAGTACTTC. Residues: CASSVLTDQETQYF.

V usage is TRBV10-3 and J usage is TRBJ2-3; 12 bases align to TRBD2. From germline, CDR1 is ENHRY and CDR2 SYGVKD. V dropped 5 bases and J dropped 2; count of bases not matched to a gene: 8. This CDR3 comprises 17 residues. CDR3 in amino acids: CAISFPTSGGNTDTQYF. The CDR3 DNA reads TGTGCCATCAGTTTTCCTACTAGCGGGGGGAACACAGATACGCAGTATTTT.

This clonotype appeared a few times. The V and J genes are TRBV5-1 and TRBJ2-5, with D possibly matching TRBD1 (6 bases). CDR3 length: 15 residues. Looked up from germline, CDR1 is SGHRS and CDR2 is YFSETQ. V lost 3 bases and J 2 bases, leaving 14 bases between the germline ends. The CDR3 nucleotides read TGCGCCAGCAGCTCTGGACAGACCCCACAAGAGACCCAGTACTTC. Protein product: CASSSGQTPQETQYF. Full variable domain (missing parts from reference TRBV5-1 and TRBJ2-5): KAGVTQTPRYLIKTRGQQVTLSCSPISGHRSVSWYQQTPGQGLQFLFEYFSETQRNKGNFPGRFSGRQFSNSRSEMNVSTLELGDSALYLCASSSGQTPQETQYFGPGTRLLVL.

The J gene is TRBJ2-3, the V gene TRBV20-1; D gene uncertain. The germline V gene has CDR1 DFQATT and CDR2 SNEGSKA (reference sequence). V was clipped by 4 bases and J by 0 bases, with 11 bases between them. The CDR3 is made up of 14 amino acids. The CDR3 DNA reads as TGCAGTGCTATACCGGACGGGAGCACAGATACGCAGTATTTT. Encoded protein: CSAIPDGSTDTQYF.

The chain employs TRBV28 and TRBJ2-1, with D perhaps given as TRBD1 or TRBD2 (5 bases each). This CDR3 region has 15 residues. V was trimmed by 3 bases and J by 5 bases, leaving 14 bases between them. The germline V gene encodes CDR1 MDHEN and CDR2 SYDVKM. CDR3 region: CASSLGQRRNNEQFF. Here the CDR3 DNA reads TGTGCCAGCAGTTTGGGGCAGAGGAGGAACAATGAGCAGTTCTTC. Full variable domain (outside the CDR3, taken from reference TRBV28 and TRBJ2-1): DVKVTQSSRYLVKRTGEKVFLECVQDMDHENMFWYRQDPGLGLRLIYFSYDVKMKEKGDIPEGYSVSREKKERFSLILESASTNQTSMYLCASSLGQRRNNEQFFGPGTRLTVL.

The J gene is TRBJ2-5, the V gene TRBV29-1; weak D call: TRBD2 (7 bases). CDR1 and CDR2 from the germline V gene are SQVTM and ANQGSEA. The CDR3 runs to 12 residues. V lost 4 bases, J lost 4 bases, and 10 bases lay in between. CDR3 residues: CSVAGGIETQYF. The CDR3 DNA follows: TGCAGCGTTGCGGGGGGCATAGAGACCCAGTACTTC.

Ten or more counts support this clonotype. The genes are TRBV4-3 and TRBJ1-5, with D possibly matching TRBD1 (5 bases). Trimming removed 0 bases at V and 1 base at J, with 7 bases between. Germline CDR1 reads LGHNA; CDR2 reads YSLEER. CDR3 length equals 15 residues. Here the CDR3 DNA reads TGCGCCAGCAGCCAAGACGGGGGAAGCAATCAGCCCCAGCATTTT. It codes for CASSQDGGSNQPQHF.

In its sample, this clonotype was seen a few times. J is TRBJ1-1 and V is TRBV6-1, with D hard to call. In germline, CDR1 is MNHNS, CDR2 SASEGT. Trimming took 0 bases from V and 7 from J, leaving 9 bases between them. The length of the CDR3 is 13 residues. In DNA form, the CDR3 reads TGTGCCAGCAGTGAAGCCAGATTGGGTGAAGCTTTCTTT. Protein product: CASSEARLGEAFF.

This sequence joins TRBV20-1 and TRBJ2-1, with 10 bases that match TRBD2. CDR1 and CDR2 (germline): DFQATT, SNEGSKA (reference sequence). The junction had 18 bases not matched to a gene; V was cut back by 5 bases and J by 8 bases. The CDR3 length is 17 residues. CDR3 sequence (DNA): TGCAGTGCTGAAGAAAAGCTTAGCGGGGGGTCCATAGATGAGCAGTTCTTC. Amino acids: CSAEEKLSGGSIDEQFF.

The chain uses TRBV5-1 and TRBJ1-1, with 10 positions matching TRBD1. CDR1 and CDR2 (germline): SGHRS, YFSETQ. Trimming removed 4 bases from V and 5 bases from J; junction bases left unmatched: 11. CDR3 length: 16 residues. The CDR3 nucleotides read TGCGCCAGCAGCCACGTCATCCCGGGACAGGGGACTGAAGCTTTCTTT. Protein product: CASSHVIPGQGTEAFF.

The rearrangement uses TRBV11-2 and TRBJ2-1; D unresolved. V was cut by 5 bases and J by 9 bases, with 14 bases left in between. Germline lookup yields CDR1 SGHAT and CDR2 FQNNGV. This CDR3 comprises 13 residues. As DNA, the CDR3 is TGTGCCAGCAGCCCGTATCCGGCAAGTGAGCAGTTCTTC. Encoded protein: CASSPYPASEQFF.

The CDR3 region has the DNA TGTGCCAGCAGCTTAGTTGGATTCAGGGAAGCTTTCTTT. This encodes CASSLVGFREAFF. The chain has TRBV7-2 and TRBJ1-1; D is uncertain. Trimming cost V 1 base and J 8 bases, with 11 bases left between them. Germline CDR1 and CDR2: SGHTA and FQGNSA. The CDR3 consists of 13 residues.

The chain recombines TRBV21-1 with TRBJ1-5. TRBV21-1 is classified as a pseudogene. The CDR3 covers 12 residues. The CDR3 loop reads CASSNSKMPQHF. The CDR3 nucleotides are TGTGCCAGCAGCAACTCGAAAATGCCCCAGCATTTT.

The chain couples TRBV6-1 to TRBJ2-3; D is uncertain. CDR1 is MNHNS and CDR2 is SASEGT in the germline V gene. V lost 5 bases to trimming and J lost 0 bases, with 18 bases between them. The CDR3 contains 17 residues. The CDR3 protein is CASSPMRFSTSTDTQYF. The CDR3 DNA follows: TGTGCCAGCAGTCCCATGAGATTCAGTACTAGCACAGATACGCAGTATTTT.

As regards this clonotype: At one boundary the junction diverges from the germline segment, which might be a read error. The V call is TRBV6-4, the J call TRBJ2-7; 7 bases align to TRBD2. The germline gives CDR1 MRHNA, CDR2 SNTAGT. This CDR3 is 19 amino acids long. The CDR3 is CARSPQNAWGTKYSYEQYF. CDR3 coding DNA: TGTGCCCGCAGTCCGCAAAATGCGTGGGGGACTAAATACTCCTACGAGCAGTACTTC.

The rearrangement uses TRBV7-3 and TRBJ2-3; 7 positions agree with TRBD2. Per the germline V gene, CDR1 is SGHTA and CDR2 is FQGTGA. This CDR3 region has 16 residues. Unmatched junction bases numbered 4, after V lost 1 base and J lost 0 bases. The CDR3 spells CASSLMGGTSTDTQYF. The DNA of the CDR3 is TGTGCCAGCAGCTTAATGGGGGGGACTAGCACAGATACGCAGTATTTT.

V and J are TRBV28 and TRBJ2-2; 10 bases agree with TRBD2. This CDR3 comprises 16 residues. V was clipped by 7 bases and J by 5 bases; unmatched bases: 10. In germline, CDR1 is MDHEN, CDR2 SYDVKM. The CDR3 DNA reads TGTGCCAGCATCTTAGCGGGAGGCCACCGGACCGGGGAGCTGTTTTTT. Translated, it gives CASILAGGHRTGELFF.

This clonotype was detected ten times or more. V gene TRBV7-2 combines with J gene TRBJ1-2; 7 bases align to TRBD1. CDR1 is SGHTA and CDR2 is FQGNSA in the germline V gene. The CDR3 is made up of 14 amino acids. J gave up 3 bases and V 5 bases, and 6 bases lay outside the gene matches. CDR3 in DNA: TGTGCCAGCAGCCCGCAAGGGGGCGACTATGGCTACACCTTC. Protein sequence: CASSPQGGDYGYTF.

The chain has TRBV7-2 and TRBJ1-3; 7 positions match TRBD1. With 0 bases clipped from V and 4 bases from J, the junction kept 6 bases outside the gene matches. The CDR3 extends over 16 amino acids. Germline V gene sequence: CDR1 SGHTA, CDR2 FQGNSA. CDR3 DNA: TGTGCCAGCAGCTTAGCTAAGGGGGCAACCGGAAACACCATATATTTT. It encodes CASSLAKGATGNTIYF. Filled out from reference TRBV7-2 and TRBJ1-3, the complete variable domain reads GAGVSQSPSNKVTEKGKDVELRCDPISGHTALYWYRQSLGQGLEFLIYFQGNSAPDKSGLPSDRFSAERTGGSVSTLTIQRTQQEDSAVYLCASSLAKGATGNTIYFGEGSWLTVV.

This clonotype was seen a handful of times. This chain uses TRBV4-2 with TRBJ1-1; the D gene is possibly TRBD1 (6 bases). Trimming took off 1 base at V and 3 bases at J, with 12 bases between the two ends. The CDR3 is 15 amino acids. CDR1 and CDR2 (germline): LGHNA, YNFKEQ. The CDR3 is CASSQVDRSYTEAFF. The CDR3 region has the DNA TGTGCCAGCAGCCAAGTAGACAGGTCATACACTGAAGCTTTCTTT.

Ten or more counts support this clonotype. This chain connects TRBV11-2 to TRBJ1-2; TRBD1 matches 10 bases. Looked up from germline, CDR1 is SGHAT and CDR2 is FQNNGV. This CDR3 is 13 amino acids long. V lost 5 bases, J lost 8 bases, and 5 bases stayed unmatched. This CDR3 is CASSPDRGGGYTF. DNA for the CDR3: TGTGCCAGCAGCCCGGACAGGGGGGGAGGCTACACCTTC.

This clonotype was detected a few times. This rearrangement joins TRBV5-5 to TRBJ1-5, with D unclear. CDR3 length: 15 residues. V lost 3 bases and J lost 6, with 16 bases in between. Looked up from germline, CDR1 is SGHKS and CDR2 is YYEKEE (reference sequence). The CDR3 sequence is CASSWGDRGSQPQHF. The CDR3 DNA is TGTGCCAGCAGCTGGGGAGACCGGGGAAGTCAGCCCCAGCATTTT.

The rearrangement joins TRBV9 to TRBJ2-3, with D perhaps matching TRBD1 (6 bases). The CDR3 totals 15 residues. Looked up from germline, CDR1 is SGDLS and CDR2 is YYNGEE. The ends were cut back, 0 bases at V and 3 bases at J, with 11 bases in the middle. The CDR3: CASSVAGTRTDTQYF. DNA of the CDR3: TGTGCCAGCAGCGTAGCCGGGACACGGACAGATACGCAGTATTTT.

The sample holds a few counts of this clonotype. The CDR3 nucleotides read TGTGCCAGCAGTCCCCTTAGCGGGAGGGCCCCACCAGATACGCAGTATTTT. It specifies CASSPLSGRAPPDTQYF. The chain couples TRBV28 to TRBJ2-3; the match to TRBD2 covers 11 bases. The V segment lost 5 bases and the J segment 4 bases; nucleotides outside the gene matches: 11. The CDR3 length is 17 residues. Germline V gives CDR1 MDHEN, CDR2 SYDVKM.

The V call is TRBV7-2, the J call TRBJ2-3; no firm D call. Trimming stripped 1 base from V and 6 bases from J, with 8 bases between. Germline V gene data show CDR1 as SGHTA and CDR2 as FQGNSA. This CDR3 has 13 amino acids. The CDR3 DNA reads TGTGCCAGCAGCTTAGTCTCCCAGGATACGCAGTATTTT. Translated: CASSLVSQDTQYF.

This clonotype was counted many times. One end of the junction is discordant with germline, which a read error may explain. The chain joins TRBV5-1 to TRBJ2-5; D might be TRBD1 (6 bases). Germline V CDR1 and CDR2: SGHRS, YFSETQ. The CDR3 sequence is 14 residues long. The CDR3 DNA reads as TGTGCCAGCAGTTCCCGGACAGCACAAGAGACCCAGTACTTC. This translates into CASSSRTAQETQYF.

A few counts support this clonotype. V gene TRBV7-2 combines with J gene TRBJ2-4; D remains unclear. The CDR3 contains 13 residues. CDR1 SGHTA and CDR2 FQGNSA come from the germline V gene. V was shortened by 0 bases and J by 6 bases, with 6 bases between the two germline ends. DNA of the CDR3: TGTGCCAGCAGCTTAGCCCCTACAAACATTCAGTACTTC. Amino acid sequence: CASSLAPTNIQYF.

This clonotype has only a few counts. The V call is TRBV7-4, the J call TRBJ2-5; no definite D call. Deletions cut 9 bases from V and 6 bases from J, with 11 bases between. CDR3 length: 11 amino acids. Germline loops: CDR1 SGHVT, CDR2 SQSDAQ. The CDR3 DNA follows: TGTGCCAGTCACGCCCCCCAGACCCAGTACTTC. Translated, it gives CASHAPQTQYF.

V and J are TRBV6-1 and TRBJ2-5; TRBD2 is a possible D gene (6 bases). The V end was cut by 7 bases, the J end by 5 bases, with 17 bases between. Germline CDR1 MNHNS, CDR2 SASEGT. The CDR3 runs to 14 residues. The CDR3 DNA reads as TGTGCCAGCAACTCCCGGCCTAGCGCCGAGACCCAGTACTTC. The encoded protein is CASNSRPSAETQYF.

The table lists this clonotype with many counts. The V call is TRBV15, the J call TRBJ1-5; D is uncertain. This CDR3 comprises 14 residues. V lost 1 base and J 4 bases, leaving 8 bases between the germline ends. CDR1 and CDR2 (germline): LNHNV, YYDKDF (reference sequence). CDR3 nucleotides: TGTGCCACCAGCAGAGTTGGGATGAATCAGCCCCAGCATTTT. This codes for CATSRVGMNQPQHF.